This T cell receptor beta chain was captured by sequencing in a study of CD8+ T cells in alopecia areata. The sequencing template was cDNA reverse transcribed from extracted RNA. The method was immunoSEQ multiplex PCR; TCRdb's version includes in-frame clones alone and lacks a portion of them. The sample includes roughly 150,000 clones, about 51% of them seen just once. The germline V gene encodes CDR1 SGHTA and CDR2 FQGNSA. The V end was cut by 5 bases, the J end by 5 bases, with 15 bases between. This CDR3 comprises 15 residues. PBMCs, the starting material, were the source of sorted CD4+ and CD8+ T cells. This clone appeared once.

The sample in question was CD8+ T cells sorted from blood, obtained at week 0. This TCR was sampled from a human donor with alopecia areata. The chain recombines TRBV7-2 with TRBJ2-2, with TRBD2 as a possible D gene (6 bases). The CDR3 is CASSHGTGGTGELFF. The CDR3 DNA is TGTGCCAGCAGCCATGGGACCGGGGGAACCGGGGAGCTGTTTTTT.